This T cell receptor beta chain originates from a study of response to subunit inactivated influenza vaccine. The CDR3 length is 15 residues. Germline CDR1 and CDR2: LNHNV and YYDKDF (reference sequence). The germline V and J ends were trimmed by 4 bases and 4 bases, with 13 bases remaining between them. TCRdb reanalysed the RT-PCR reads using MiXCR and keeps one entry per CDR3 protein. The sample lists 430,000 or so distinct CDR3 sequences; approximately 11% were seen once. Findings and caveats of the study: Authors suggested that a seasonal influenza vaccination recruits few new T cells each time.

About this clonotype: What it recognizes is unknown.

This material consisted of PBMCs from blood, taken about 6 weeks after vaccination. The rearrangement links TRBV15 to TRBJ1-4; D might be TRBD1 (6 bases). The source of this sequence is a man aged 50 to 59 who received an inactivated influenza vaccine. The DNA for the CDR3 is TGTGCCACCAGCACACAGACAGGATATAATGAAAAACTGTTTTTT. Amino acids: CATSTQTGYNEKLFF.